This T cell receptor (beta chain) was captured in a study of post-analysis software for immune sequencing data. Unique molecular identifiers tagged the TCR beta cDNA libraries. Each CDR3 protein gets one entry after TCRdb re-called the PCR reads with MiXCR. The table has 750,000 to 950,000 distinct CDR3 sequences, 53% seen once. Overall study results and limits: With TRBV5-6, TRBV5-1 and TRBV20-1 included, a handful of TRBV segments were more frequent in patients than in controls.

Germline V gives CDR1 MGHRA, CDR2 YSYEKL. The junction had 4 bases not matched to a gene; V was cut back by 1 base and J by 2 bases. This CDR3 spans 16 amino acids. A word on this clonotype: The target antigen is unknown.

The clonotype originates from a girl between 5 and 17 years old with multiple sclerosis. This chain connects TRBV4-1 to TRBJ2-5; 10 nucleotides line up with TRBD2. Sequenced: blood. In DNA, the CDR3 is TGCGCCAGCAGCCAAGGGACTAGCGGATTTCAAGAGACCCAGTACTTC. Protein: CASSQGTSGFQETQYF.